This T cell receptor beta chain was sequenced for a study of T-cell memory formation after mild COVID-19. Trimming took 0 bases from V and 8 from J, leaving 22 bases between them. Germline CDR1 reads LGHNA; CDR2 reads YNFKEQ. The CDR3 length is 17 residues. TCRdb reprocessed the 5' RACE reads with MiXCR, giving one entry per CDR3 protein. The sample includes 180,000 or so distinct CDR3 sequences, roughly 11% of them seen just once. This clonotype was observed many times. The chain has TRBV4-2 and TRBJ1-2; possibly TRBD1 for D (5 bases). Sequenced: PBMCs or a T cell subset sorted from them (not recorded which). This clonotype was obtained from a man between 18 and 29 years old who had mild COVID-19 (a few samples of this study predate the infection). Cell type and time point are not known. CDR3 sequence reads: CASSQDSAKPGIVGYTF. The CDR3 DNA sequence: TGTGCCAGCAGCCAAGATAGCGCTAAGCCAGGGATTGTGGGCTACACCTTC.